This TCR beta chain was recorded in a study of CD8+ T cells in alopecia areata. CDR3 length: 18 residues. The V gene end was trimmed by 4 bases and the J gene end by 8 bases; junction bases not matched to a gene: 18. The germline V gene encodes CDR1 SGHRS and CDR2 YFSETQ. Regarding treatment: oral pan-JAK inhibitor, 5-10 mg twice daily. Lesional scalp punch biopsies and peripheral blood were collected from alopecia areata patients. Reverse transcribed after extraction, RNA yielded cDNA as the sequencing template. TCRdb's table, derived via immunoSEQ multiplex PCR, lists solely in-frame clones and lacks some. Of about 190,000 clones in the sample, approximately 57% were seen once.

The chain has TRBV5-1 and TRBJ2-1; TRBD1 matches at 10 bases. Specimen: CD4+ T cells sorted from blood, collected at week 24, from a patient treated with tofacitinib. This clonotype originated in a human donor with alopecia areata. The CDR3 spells CASSRQNIRQGALDEQFF. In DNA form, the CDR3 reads TGCGCCAGCAGCCGACAAAATATTAGACAGGGGGCGTTGGATGAGCAGTTCTTC.